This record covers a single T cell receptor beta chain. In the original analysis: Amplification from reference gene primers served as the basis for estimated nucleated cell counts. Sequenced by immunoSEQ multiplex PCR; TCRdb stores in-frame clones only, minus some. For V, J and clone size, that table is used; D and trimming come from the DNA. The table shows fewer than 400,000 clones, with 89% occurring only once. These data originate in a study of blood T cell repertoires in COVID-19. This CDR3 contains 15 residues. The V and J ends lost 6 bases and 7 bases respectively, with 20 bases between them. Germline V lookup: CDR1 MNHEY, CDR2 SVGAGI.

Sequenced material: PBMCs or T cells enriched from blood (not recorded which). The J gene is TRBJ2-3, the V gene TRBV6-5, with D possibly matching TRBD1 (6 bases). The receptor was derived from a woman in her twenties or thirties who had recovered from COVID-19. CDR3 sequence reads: CASSRTGSMGNTQYF. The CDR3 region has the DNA TGTGCCAGCAGCCGAACAGGGAGTATGGGTAATACGCAGTATTTT.